The sequence of this T cell receptor beta chain was determined in a study of CD8 T cells in Susac syndrome (dated 2019 in TCRdb). For context, the study as a whole: Of the Susac syndrome patients who were sequenced, roughly 8 were in clinical remission while 5 or 6 had clinically active disease. Susac syndrome patients were therapy-naive, on corticosteroids (some also receiving IVIg), or on IVIg alone at blood withdrawal. Repertoire sequencing was used to test whether CD8+ T cell activation and differentiation in Susac syndrome was antigen driven.

Study-wide conclusions, independent of this receptor: The CD4+ T cell repertoire of patients with Susac syndrome showed no detectable clonal expansion. The number of individuals in the TCR sequencing and HLA analysis was recognized as being relatively small.

Peripheral blood CD8+ and CD4+ T cells from healthy donors, Susac syndrome patients and multiple sclerosis patients were profiled by high-throughput TCR beta sequencing. The Susac syndrome patients fulfilled recently defined diagnostic criteria for either definite or probable disease. CD8+ TEMRA cells were enriched by FACS, while bulk CD8+ and CD4+ T cells were purified by magnetic negative isolation. Blood was drawn into EDTA tubes, processed within 24 hours, and PBMCs were isolated by density gradient centrifugation. PBMCs destined for TCR sequencing were cryopreserved in liquid nitrogen and later thawed in a 37 °C water bath. Purity of sorted or isolated CD4+, CD8+ and CD8+ TEMRA cells was at least 90%. RNA was extracted with the RNeasy kit and 0.5 to 1 ug was reverse transcribed using random hexamers. TCR beta CDR3 regions were amplified with the immunoSEQ multiplex PCR assay covering 54 Vbeta and 13 Jbeta segments. Bias from PCR amplification was corrected by using a synthetic template baseline for primer optimization and for computational correction. Under the source paper's analysis protocol: Only productive sequences were kept, with reads annotated to V, D and J genes according to IMGT and analyzed in immunoSEQ Analyzer. Clonality was calculated as one minus the Shannon entropy normalized by log2 of the number of productive unique sequences. For each patient and control, public and private clones were evaluated among the 100 most prevalent clones. A clone was defined as Susac-specific if it was absent from the healthy and MS cohorts, from some 1,100 published viral clones and from other ImmuneACCESS disease sequences. The raw public reads went through TCRdb reprocessing: fastp at Q25, MiXCR clone calling, in-frame beta chains kept. Records with the same CDR3 protein are collapsed into one entry carrying the most frequent genes and DNA. The V and J calls were not made by the authors but by TCRdb's processing. This sample comprises 210,000 or so distinct CDR3 sequences, about 95% of them detected only once. Of the sample, under 0.2% is held by the ten largest clones.

This clonotype was detected once. No antigen is known for it. Within one base of it there is no much larger clone, and no base qualities were kept. One read alone is weak evidence. This clonotype was sampled from a human donor with Susac syndrome. The sequenced sample was CD4+ T cells from PBMCs.

The nucleotides read TGTGCCAGCAGCTTAGGACAGAAGAACACTGAAGCTTTCTTT. This is translated as CASSLGQKNTEAFF. This chain joins TRBV7-9 to TRBJ1-1; TRBD1 is possibly the D segment (5 matching bases). The V end loses 1 base and the J end loses 1 base, and a stretch of 7 bases separates them. From a lookup of the germline V gene (reference sequence), CDR1 and CDR2 are SEHNR and FQNEAQ. Including cysteine and phenylalanine, the CDR3 has 14 amino acids. Only the CDR3 DNA is retained, 42 bases long and in frame from the first base.